These 28 T cell receptor beta chains share one sample of origin, sequenced in a study of PD-1 blockade in classical Hodgkin lymphoma. The assay was immunoSEQ multiplex PCR, and TCRdb's table has in-frame clones only and misses some. The sample shows 27,000 or so clones, over 60% of them seen only once. Described time point: cycle 4 day 1 (C4D1), after 5 to 7 weeks of nivolumab. All patients relapsed after autologous stem cell transplantation, and brentuximab vedotin exposure varied. The sample consisted of peripheral blood mononuclear cells (PBMCs), taken before the fourth cycle of nivolumab. All receptors derive from a human donor with classical Hodgkin lymphoma.

The chain couples TRBV14 to TRBJ2-3; weak D call: TRBD1 (5 bases). Trimming stripped 1 base from V and 4 bases from J, with 6 bases between. Per germline, CDR1 SGHDN and CDR2 FVKESK. CDR3 length: 13 amino acids. CDR3 nucleotides: TGTGCCAGCAGCCAAGGACAGTCAGATACGCAGTATTTT. Translating gives CASSQGQSDTQYF.

The chain uses TRBV5-4 and TRBJ2-2, with unresolved D. V was clipped by 3 bases and J by 3 bases, with 12 bases between them. The germline gives CDR1 SGHNT, CDR2 YYREEE (reference sequence). CDR3 length equals 15 residues. CDR3 sequence: CASSSISSDTGELFF. CDR3 nucleotides: TGTGCCAGCAGCTCCATTAGCTCCGACACCGGGGAGCTGTTTTTT.

V is TRBV5-6 and J is TRBJ2-1, with TRBD2 identical over 9 bases. The CDR3 sequence is 16 residues long. V lost 4 bases, J lost 4 bases, and 9 bases stayed unmatched. The germline V gene has CDR1 SGHDT and CDR2 YYEEEE. CDR3 residues: CASSGTGTSYYNEQFF. The DNA of the CDR3 is TGTGCCAGCAGCGGAACCGGGACTAGCTATTACAATGAGCAGTTCTTC.

The chain recombines TRBV7-2 with TRBJ2-1; TRBD2 agrees at 8 bases. CDR1 SGHTA and CDR2 FQGNSA come from the germline V gene. V was pared by 6 bases and J by 8 bases, with 15 bases of the junction left unmatched. This CDR3 spans 16 amino acids. The CDR3 bases are TGTGCCAGCAGGGCTGGGACTAGGTCTGGTCTGGATGAGCAGTTCTTC. It specifies CASRAGTRSGLDEQFF.

The V call is TRBV7-9, the J call TRBJ1-1; 8 nucleotides line up with TRBD1. CDR3 length equals 15 residues. The V gene's germline CDR1 is SEHNR and CDR2 FQNEAQ (reference sequence). The V gene end was trimmed by 5 bases and the J gene end by 0 bases; junction bases not matched to a gene: 5. CDR3 sequence (DNA): TGTGCCAGCAGCCGGGGGACAGGACTGAACACTGAAGCTTTCTTT. Its protein is CASSRGTGLNTEAFF.

The chain employs TRBV30 and TRBJ1-2; D is possibly TRBD1 (5 bases). The CDR3 sequence is 12 residues long. V was pared by 5 bases and J by 4 bases, with 11 bases between. Germline lookup yields CDR1 GTSNPN and CDR2 SVGIG (reference sequence). The CDR3 loop is CAWEKGTYGYTF. The CDR3 DNA reads as TGTGCCTGGGAAAAGGGGACCTATGGCTACACCTTC.

V gene TRBV5-8 combines with J gene TRBJ2-7; the D is unclear. Trimming shortened V by 3 bases and J by 2 bases, and 15 bases separated the two germline ends. Germline CDR1 and CDR2: SGHTS and YDEGEE. The CDR3 contains 15 residues. The CDR3 loop reads CASSSDPGSTYEQYF. The CDR3 DNA follows: TGTGCCAGCAGCTCGGACCCGGGTAGTACCTACGAGCAGTACTTC.

The chain uses TRBV10-3 and TRBJ2-3, with a possible D match to TRBD2 (6 bases). V was trimmed by 0 bases and J by 0 bases, leaving 7 bases between them. Germline CDR1 reads ENHRY; CDR2 reads SYGVKD. This CDR3 has 15 residues. Written as DNA, the CDR3 is TGTGCCATCAGTGAGTCAGGACTAAGCACAGATACGCAGTATTTT. This gives the protein CAISESGLSTDTQYF.

The genes are TRBV30 and TRBJ2-7; D may be TRBD1 (6 bases). There are 13 residues in the CDR3. From germline, CDR1 is GTSNPN and CDR2 SVGIG (reference sequence). V was cut by 1 base and J by 3 bases, with 10 bases left in between. The CDR3, as DNA: TGTGCCTGGAGTGCGGGACACTACTACGAGCAGTACTTC. Residues: CAWSAGHYYEQYF.

This chain links TRBV6-6 with TRBJ1-1; D remains ambiguous. CDR1 and CDR2 (germline): MNHNY, SVGAGI (reference sequence). There are 10 residues in the CDR3. V was clipped by 8 bases and J by 3 bases, with 4 bases between them. The CDR3 reads CASGDTEAFF. Written as DNA, the CDR3 is TGTGCCAGCGGGGACACTGAAGCTTTCTTT.

The V call is TRBV6-6, the J call TRBJ2-7; a weak D match, TRBD2 (5 bases). This CDR3 contains 14 residues. Germline V lookup: CDR1 MNHNY, CDR2 SVGAGI (reference sequence). Trimming removed 2 bases from V and 0 bases from J, with 8 bases in between. Here the CDR3 DNA reads TGTGCCAGCAGTTACGTGGGGAGCTCCTACGAGCAGTACTTC. It is translated as CASSYVGSSYEQYF.

V is TRBV5-1 and J is TRBJ2-7; D might be TRBD2 (5 bases). V dropped 2 bases and J dropped 6 bases, with 6 bases sitting between them. There are 11 residues in the CDR3. Germline CDR1 SGHRS, CDR2 YFSETQ. CDR3 coding DNA: TGCGCCAGCAGCTTACTAGGCGAGCAGTACTTC. Its translation: CASSLLGEQYF.

With regard to this clone: Other nucleotide sequences in the sample specify the same CDR3. The chain recombines TRBV14 with TRBJ1-1, with a weak D call TRBD1 (5 bases). Trimming took 1 base from V and 1 from J, leaving 7 bases between them. CDR1 SGHDN and CDR2 FVKESK come from the germline V gene. The CDR3 is made up of 14 amino acids. As DNA, the CDR3 is TGTGCCAGCAGCCAAGTTGGGGGGAACACTGAAGCTTTCTTT. It codes for CASSQVGGNTEAFF.

The V call is TRBV28, the J call TRBJ1-1, with TRBD1 as a possible D gene (6 bases). This CDR3 spans 13 amino acids. V was shortened by 6 bases and J by 11 bases, with 19 bases between the two germline ends. Germline values: CDR1 MDHEN, CDR2 SYDVKM. CDR3 DNA sequence: TGTGCCAGCAGCCGCCCAGGGGCGTCGGGGGCTTTCTTT. Translating gives CASSRPGASGAFF.

The chain joins TRBV6-6 to TRBJ1-2; D is possibly TRBD1 (5 bases). V lost 8 bases to trimming and J lost 8 bases, with 15 bases between them. From germline, CDR1 is MNHNY and CDR2 SVGAGI (reference sequence). The CDR3 is 12 amino acids. This CDR3 is CASGDVSEGYTF. In nucleotides, the CDR3 is TGTGCCAGCGGGGACGTGTCGGAGGGCTACACCTTC.

This clone appeared a few times. This rearrangement joins TRBV19 to TRBJ1-5; no clear D gene. V was pared by 3 bases and J by 5 bases, with 14 bases between. The CDR3 spans 15 residues. CDR1 LNHDA and CDR2 SQIVND come from the germline V gene (reference sequence). The CDR3 coding sequence is TGTGCCAGTAGTATCGCGGGTAAAGGGTATCAGCCCCAGCATTTT. It translates to CASSIAGKGYQPQHF.

The CDR3 sequence: CAWSFSKATEAFF. CDR3 in DNA: TGTGCCTGGAGTTTTTCCAAGGCCACTGAAGCTTTCTTT. The chain couples TRBV30 to TRBJ1-1; D gene unclear. Germline loops: CDR1 GTSNPN, CDR2 SVGIG (reference sequence). The CDR3 totals 13 residues. Trimming stripped 2 bases from V and 4 bases from J, with 11 bases between.

This clone was found a few times. V and J are TRBV6-5 and TRBJ2-7; possible D gene TRBD1, 6 bases. There are 13 residues in the CDR3. V lost 6 bases to trimming and J lost 2 bases, with 11 bases between them. Germline CDR1 is MNHEY and CDR2 is SVGAGI. The CDR3 DNA is TGTGCCAGCAGCCCGACAGGAGCCTACGAGCAGTACTTC. Translated, it gives CASSPTGAYEQYF.

This clone was recorded once. The rearrangement uses TRBV6-5 and TRBJ1-2; the match to TRBD1 covers 7 bases. Germline CDR1 is MNHEY and CDR2 is SVGAGI. This CDR3 is 11 amino acids long. V was clipped by 5 bases and J by 7 bases; unmatched bases: 1. The CDR3 loop reads CASSDRVGYTF. CDR3 nucleotide sequence: TGTGCCAGCAGTGACAGGGTTGGCTACACCTTC.

The chain couples TRBV6-5 to TRBJ2-7; 8 nucleotides line up with TRBD1. Germline CDR1 reads MNHEY; CDR2 reads SVGAGI. After removal of 7 bases from V and 6 bases from J, the junction contained 14 bases not matched to a gene. The length of the CDR3 is 15 residues. The CDR3 spells CASTPRGQGAGEQYF. Here the CDR3 DNA reads TGTGCCAGCACCCCCAGGGGTCAGGGGGCAGGCGAGCAGTACTTC.

The rearrangement joins TRBV5-6 to TRBJ2-7; D unresolved. The V gene's germline CDR1 is SGHDT and CDR2 YYEEEE. Trimming removed 1 base from V and 0 bases from J, with 17 bases in between. The CDR3 contains 17 residues. This CDR3 reads CASSLRTYSPNSYEQYF. CDR3 DNA sequence: TGTGCCAGCAGCTTGAGAACCTACAGTCCGAACTCCTACGAGCAGTACTTC.

This chain connects TRBV11-3 to TRBJ1-3, with a weak D call TRBD1 (6 bases). The germline gives CDR1 SGHNT, CDR2 YENEEA. This CDR3 has 14 amino acids. The germline V and J ends were trimmed by 8 bases and 1 base, with 12 bases remaining between them. As DNA, the CDR3 is TGTGCCAGCGCGGGAACAGGGTCTGGAAACACCATATATTTT. Protein product: CASAGTGSGNTIYF.

This clone was observed once. This rearrangement joins TRBV19 to TRBJ2-5; TRBD2 agrees at 12 bases. From germline, CDR1 is LNHDA and CDR2 SQIVND (reference sequence). V trimming: 5 bases; J trimming: 4 bases; junction bases outside the gene matches: 14. The CDR3 has 18 amino acids. DNA of the CDR3: TGTGCCAGTAGTGGGGGTTACCTAGCGGGAGGGCCAGGAGAGACCCAGTACTTC. It specifies CASSGGYLAGGPGETQYF.

This rearrangement joins TRBV27 to TRBJ2-3; unclear D gene. CDR1 MNHEY and CDR2 SMNVEV come from the germline V gene (reference sequence). This CDR3 spans 13 amino acids. Deletions cut 5 bases from V and 4 bases from J, with 10 bases between. In DNA, the CDR3 is TGTGCCAGCAGTGCCCGACTTGCAGATACGCAGTATTTT. As protein: CASSARLADTQYF.

The genes are TRBV9 and TRBJ2-2; D not certain. Trimming took off 4 bases at V and 2 bases at J, with 3 bases between the two ends. This CDR3 is 12 amino acids long. In germline, CDR1 is SGDLS, CDR2 YYNGEE. CDR3 nucleotides: TGTGCCAGCAGCCCCAACACCGGGGAGCTGTTTTTT. This gives the protein CASSPNTGELFF.

V is TRBV5-8 and J is TRBJ2-5, with 11 bases fitting TRBD1. Trimming cost V 4 bases and J 1 base; bases outside gene matches: 6. Germline CDR1 reads SGHTS; CDR2 reads YDEGEE. CDR3 length: 16 residues. The CDR3: CASSLGTGGGQETQYF. The CDR3 coding sequence is TGTGCCAGCAGCCTAGGGACAGGGGGTGGCCAAGAGACCCAGTACTTC.

V is TRBV6-5 and J is TRBJ2-5; the match to TRBD1 covers 8 bases. Germline V gives CDR1 MNHEY, CDR2 SVGAGI. This CDR3 comprises 13 residues. V lost 4 bases and J lost 6; bases outside the gene matches: 4. The CDR3 DNA reads as TGTGCCAGCAGTTTGGGCAGGGGGCAGACCCAGTACTTC. Protein sequence: CASSLGRGQTQYF.

Only a few counts were recorded for this clone. The chain couples TRBV18 to TRBJ1-6; D not resolved. V was cut by 3 bases and J by 8 bases, with 8 bases left in between. Germline values: CDR1 KGHSH, CDR2 LQKENI. The CDR3 sequence is 13 residues long. The CDR3 coding sequence is TGTGCCAGCTCACCGCAGGCGGATTCACCCCTCCACTTT. Translated: CASSPQADSPLHF.